This T cell receptor (beta chain) was observed in a study of PD-1 blockade in classical Hodgkin lymphoma. All the patients suffered relapse after autologous stem cell transplantation, and brentuximab vedotin exposure differed. This CDR3 is built from 10 residues. Trimming took off 6 bases at V and 3 bases at J, with 2 bases between the two ends. The germline CDR1 and CDR2 sequences are MDHEN and SYDVKM. Sequencing was performed with immunoSEQ multiplex PCR; in TCRdb, only in-frame clones are kept and a portion is missing. Of approximately 79,000 clones detected, about 90% appear once; the ten largest clones hold over 2.5%. Notes on this clone: Antigen specificity is unknown.

General study findings and limits: Individuals initiating nivolumab under 1 year after ASCT were excluded.

This receptor was obtained from a human donor with classical Hodgkin lymphoma. The genes are TRBV28 and TRBJ1-1; D is ambiguous. This sample comprised peripheral blood mononuclear cells (PBMCs), obtained before the second cycle of nivolumab. The CDR3, as DNA: TGTGCCAGCAGAGACACTGAAGCTTTCTTT. It yields the protein CASRDTEAFF.